What follows are 32 T cell receptor beta chains derived from one specimen sequenced in a study of blood T cells in healthy people across ages (dated by TCRdb to 2013 to 2016). Library generation was performed with 5' RACE. Data came from an Illumina HiSeq 2500. The second PCR ran for about 7 to 11 cycles and used a J-beta primer mix along with a sample-barcoded 5' primer. In-frame beta chains were kept once TCRdb had trimmed the public reads at Q25 with fastp and called clones with MiXCR. Entries that share a CDR3 protein sequence are merged under the most common genes and DNA. For this sample there are 1.5 million to 2 million distinct CDR3 sequences; about 49% appear just once. The biggest ten clones account for approximately 2% of the sample. The sample was blood. Receptor source: a woman between 35 and 50 years old in good health.

The chain has TRBV20-1 and TRBJ1-4; D unclear. The CDR3 has 13 residues. Trimming removed 4 bases at V and 8 bases at J, with 14 bases between. The V gene's germline CDR1 is DFQATT and CDR2 SNEGSKA (reference sequence). The CDR3 reads CSATLNLGEKLFF. The CDR3 bases are TGCAGTGCTACGCTAAACCTTGGGGAAAAACTGTTTTTT.

J is TRBJ2-1 and V is TRBV4-2; 11 nucleotides align to TRBD2. J was trimmed by 4 bases and V by 2 bases; bases with no gene match: 7. Germline V gene data show CDR1 as LGHNA and CDR2 as YNFKEQ. This CDR3 comprises 17 residues. The CDR3 protein is CASSQRETSGAYNEQFF. In DNA form, the CDR3 reads TGTGCCAGCAGCCAAAGGGAGACTAGCGGGGCGTACAATGAGCAGTTCTTC.

This clonotype was counted a few times. V gene TRBV27 combines with J gene TRBJ2-3; D gene unclear. V was cut by 0 bases and J by 3 bases, with 4 bases left in between. The CDR3 has 13 amino acids. Per germline, CDR1 MNHEY and CDR2 SMNVEV (reference sequence). The CDR3 spells CASSLSQTDTQYF. In DNA, the CDR3 is TGTGCCAGCAGTTTATCACAGACAGATACGCAGTATTTT.

For this clonotype: One end of the junction varies from germline; a read error may be responsible. V gene TRBV7-3 combines with J gene TRBJ2-1; 13 bases map to TRBD2. Germline values: CDR1 SGHTA, CDR2 FQGTGA. The CDR3 runs 17 residues. In DNA, the CDR3 is TGTGCCAGTAGCTCCGGGACTAGCGGGGCCCCGGCCGTTGAGCAGTTCTTC. This codes for CASSSGTSGAPAVEQFF.

The rearrangement joins TRBV29-1 to TRBJ2-4; D is possibly TRBD1 (6 bases). Matching the DNA end better, TRBJ2-5 makes the J call doubtful. The CDR3 covers 14 residues. Germline CDR1 reads SQVTM; CDR2 reads ANQGSEA. The CDR3 is CSVVHRVAQETQYF. Written as DNA, the CDR3 is TGCAGCGTTGTTCACAGGGTGGCCCAAGAGACCCAGTACTTC.

The chain carries TRBV6-6 and TRBJ2-1; a weak D match, TRBD2 (6 bases). With 6 bases removed from V and 10 bases from J, the gap between germline ends came to 19 bases. CDR1 and CDR2 (germline): MNHNY, SVGAGI (reference sequence). This CDR3 has 14 amino acids. The CDR3 is CASSRELDLAEQFF. CDR3 nucleotides: TGTGCCAGCAGCCGCGAACTCGACCTAGCGGAGCAGTTCTTC.

A single count supports this clonotype. This chain joins TRBV5-1 and TRBJ1-6, with D hard to call. CDR1 is SGHRS, CDR2 YFSETQ, per germline. CDR3 size: 17 residues. V was pared by 7 bases and J by 8 bases, with 25 bases between. The CDR3 coding sequence is TGCGCCAGCTTCATCCAGTATAACGGAATCGGATATTCACCCCTCCACTTT. It translates to CASFIQYNGIGYSPLHF. The variable domain in full, completed from reference TRBV5-1 and TRBJ1-6, reads KAGVTQTPRYLIKTRGQQVTLSCSPISGHRSVSWYQQTPGQGLQFLFEYFSETQRNKGNFPGRFSGRQFSNSRSEMNVSTLELGDSALYLCASFIQYNGIGYSPLHFGNGTRLTVT.

This clonotype was observed once. The J gene is TRBJ1-2, the V gene TRBV6-5; D ambiguous. The CDR3 totals 12 residues. With 10 bases removed from V and 3 bases from J, the gap between germline ends came to 12 bases. Germline CDR1 and CDR2: MNHEY and SVGAGI. CDR3 coding DNA: TGTGCCACCCAATCCCCCTACTATGGCTACACCTTC. Its protein is CATQSPYYGYTF.

The J gene is TRBJ2-5, the V gene TRBV11-2; 12 bases are shared with TRBD2. Germline V lookup: CDR1 SGHAT, CDR2 FQNNGV. With 2 bases clipped from V and 11 bases from J, the junction kept 18 bases outside the gene matches. The CDR3 is made up of 18 amino acids. The CDR3 nucleotides are TGTGCCAGCAGCTTATTACTAGCGGGGGGAAATTCCTACAATGAGCAGTACTTC. Amino acid sequence: CASSLLLAGGNSYNEQYF.

This clonotype has only one observation. V is TRBV7-2 and J is TRBJ2-1, with TRBD2 matching 12 bases. Per the germline V gene, CDR1 is SGHTA and CDR2 is FQGNSA. The CDR3 spans 15 residues. V shed 5 bases, J shed 10 bases, and the junction held 9 bases outside the gene matches. CDR3 nucleotides: TGTGCCAGCAGCACGACTAGCGGGGGCCCCTACGAGCAGTTCTTC. Translated, it gives CASSTTSGGPYEQFF.

The V call is TRBV28, the J call TRBJ1-1; no definite D call. The ends were cut back, 6 bases at V and 3 bases at J, with 14 bases in the middle. Germline V gene lookup returns CDR1 MDHEN and CDR2 SYDVKM. The CDR3 contains 14 residues. Here the CDR3 reads CASSSPSAYTEAFF. The CDR3 DNA sequence: TGTGCCAGCAGCTCCCCCTCGGCGTACACTGAAGCTTTCTTT.

This clonotype has just a few counts. This sequence joins TRBV20-1 and TRBJ2-1; the D gene is possibly TRBD1 (5 bases). The CDR3 sequence is 11 residues long. The germline gives CDR1 DFQATT, CDR2 SNEGSKA (reference sequence). V lost 6 bases and J lost 8, with 11 bases in between. The CDR3 DNA reads TGCAGTGCCTACCTAGGGGATGAGCAGTTCTTC. Translated, it gives CSAYLGDEQFF.

The genes are TRBV4-1 and TRBJ2-1, with TRBD1 identical over 10 bases. J lost 0 bases, V lost 3 bases, and 11 bases had no gene match. Germline CDR1 MGHRA, CDR2 YSYEKL. The CDR3 is made up of 19 amino acids. The CDR3 coding sequence is TGCGCCAGCAGCCAGCCCCGGGGGGACAGGGGCCACTCCTACAATGAGCAGTTCTTC. This encodes CASSQPRGDRGHSYNEQFF.

The chain links TRBV7-9 to TRBJ2-1, with 11 bases matching TRBD2. The CDR3 totals 18 residues. Losses at the gene ends were 5 bases for V and 4 bases for J; bases not matched to a gene: 13. The V gene's germline CDR1 is SEHNR and CDR2 FQNEAQ (reference sequence). CDR3 in DNA: TGTGCCAGCAGCGGAGGACAGACTAGCGGGGACACGTACAATGAGCAGTTCTTC. Translation gives CASSGGQTSGDTYNEQFF.

This clonotype was counted between two and nine times. J is TRBJ2-6 and V is TRBV12-3 or TRBV12-4; no clear D. With 5 bases removed from V and 0 bases from J, the gap between germline ends came to 5 bases. The CDR3 has 14 residues. CDR3 nucleotides: TGTGCCAGCAGTAGAGCCTCTGGGGCCAACGTCCTGACTTTC. Amino acids: CASSRASGANVLTF.

The chain joins TRBV12-3 or TRBV12-4 to TRBJ2-5; 8 bases agree with TRBD1. The V gene end was trimmed by 5 bases and the J gene end by 11 bases; junction bases not matched to a gene: 13. CDR3 length: 14 amino acids. CDR3 protein: CASSPTGAKNEQYF. The CDR3 DNA follows: TGTGCCAGCAGTCCGACAGGGGCAAAGAATGAGCAGTACTTC.

The chain combines TRBV29-1 with TRBJ2-1, with unresolved D. CDR1 is SQVTM and CDR2 is ANQGSEA in the germline V gene. Trimming pared 4 bases from V and 7 bases from J, leaving 17 bases between. The CDR3 totals 14 residues. The CDR3 spells CSVGALRVRNEQFF. Written as DNA, the CDR3 is TGCAGCGTTGGGGCCCTCCGTGTCAGGAATGAGCAGTTCTTC.

This clonotype showed up just a few times. The chain uses TRBV29-1 and TRBJ2-5; 8 bases align to TRBD1. Germline trimming cut 7 bases from V and 4 bases from J; bases unmatched to any gene: 5. CDR1 SQVTM and CDR2 ANQGSEA come from the germline V gene. This CDR3 has 12 residues. CDR3 DNA: TGCAGCGCGGACAGGGTGGGAGAGACCCAGTACTTC. It yields the protein CSADRVGETQYF.

This clonotype came up once. This CDR3 is CASSHVYNEQYF. The CDR3 DNA reads TGTGCCAGCAGCCATGTATACAATGAGCAGTACTTC. The chain has TRBV7-2 and TRBJ2-1, with unresolved D. The J call could be wrong; TRBJ2-7 is a better fit for the DNA end. This CDR3 comprises 12 residues. Germline assignment: CDR1 SGHTA and CDR2 FQGNSA.

The genes are TRBV7-2 and TRBJ2-5; D may be TRBD1 or TRBD2 (5 bases each). The germline V and J ends were trimmed by 2 bases and 6 bases, with 10 bases remaining between them. The CDR3 extends over 13 amino acids. The germline gives CDR1 SGHTA, CDR2 FQGNSA. The CDR3 DNA sequence: TGTGCCAGCAGCTTACTGGGGGTGAAGACCCAGTACTTC. The encoded protein is CASSLLGVKTQYF.

The chain is built from TRBV11-2 and TRBJ2-3; D gene unclear. This CDR3 has 15 residues. Trimming cost V 1 base and J 6 bases, with 14 bases left between them. Germline values: CDR1 SGHAT, CDR2 FQNNGV. The CDR3 DNA is TGTGCCAGCAGCTTAGTTATCCTGGGCTCGGATACGCAGTATTTT. It translates to CASSLVILGSDTQYF.

This clonotype was recorded a few times. The rearrangement joins TRBV10-3 to TRBJ2-3; 11 nucleotides match TRBD2. Germline V gene data show CDR1 as ENHRY and CDR2 as SYGVKD. This CDR3 has 16 amino acids. After removal of 4 bases from V and 1 base from J, the junction contained 4 bases not matched to a gene. CDR3: CAISGVAGGGTDTQYF. CDR3 in DNA: TGTGCCATCAGTGGTGTAGCGGGGGGGGGCACAGATACGCAGTATTTT.

The genes are TRBV3-1 and TRBJ2-5; the D is unclear. This CDR3 spans 15 amino acids. CDR1 and CDR2 (germline): LGHDT, YNNKEL (reference sequence). Between the trimmed V and J ends, which lost 1 base and 1 base, there was a span of 10 bases. DNA of the CDR3: TGTGCCAGCAGCCAAGGTCCAGGACGCCAAGAGACCCAGTACTTC. Amino acid sequence: CASSQGPGRQETQYF.

V usage is TRBV6-1 and J usage is TRBJ2-6; 10 nucleotides agree with TRBD1. The CDR3 loop spans 20 amino acids. Germline CDR1 is MNHNS and CDR2 is SASEGT. V dropped 3 bases and J dropped 1; count of bases not matched to a gene: 12. The CDR3 loop reads CASSDLLGQGIRSGANVLTF. The DNA for the CDR3 is TGTGCCAGCAGTGATCTTCTGGGACAGGGGATCCGGTCTGGGGCCAACGTCCTGACTTTC.

This clonotype was seen more than once but under ten times. The CDR3: CSVADRDSPLHF. For the CDR3, the DNA is TGCAGCGTCGCGGACAGGGATTCACCCCTCCACTTT. The chain employs TRBV29-1 and TRBJ1-6, with 8 bases matching TRBD1. Per germline, CDR1 SQVTM and CDR2 ANQGSEA. The CDR3 has 12 residues. With 6 bases clipped from V and 8 bases from J, the junction kept 3 bases outside the gene matches.

The chain links TRBV7-2 to TRBJ2-7; weak D call: TRBD2 (5 bases). The J call may not be correct, given that the DNA end is closer to TRBJ2-5. Germline CDR1 reads SGHTA; CDR2 reads FQGNSA. The CDR3 spans 11 residues. CDR3 in amino acids: CASELGETQYF. The CDR3 DNA follows: TGTGCCAGCGAACTAGGGGAGACCCAGTACTTC.

The rearrangement joins TRBV24-1 to TRBJ2-5, with 9 bases that match TRBD1. The CDR3 has 16 amino acids. Losses at the gene ends were 4 bases for V and 3 bases for J; bases not matched to a gene: 8. Germline V gene sequence: CDR1 KGHDR, CDR2 SFDVKD. CDR3 DNA sequence: TGTGCCACCAGTGACTTAAGGAGGACAGGGGAAGAGACCCAGTACTTC. As protein: CATSDLRRTGEETQYF.

The table lists this clonotype with a few counts. The chain uses TRBV6-2 or TRBV6-3 and TRBJ2-1, with D uncertain. CDR1 and CDR2 (germline): MNHEY, SVGEGT. This CDR3 has 13 amino acids. Trimming took off 5 bases at V and 5 bases at J, with 10 bases between the two ends. CDR3 in amino acids: CASSDEVNNEQFF. For the CDR3, the DNA is TGTGCCAGCAGTGACGAGGTGAACAATGAGCAGTTCTTC.

The V gene is TRBV18, the J gene TRBJ2-5; 7 nucleotides line up with TRBD2. With the DNA end fitting TRBJ2-1 better, the J assignment may be wrong. Germline V gene sequence: CDR1 KGHSH, CDR2 LQKENI. The CDR3 contains 15 residues. The CDR3 bases are TGTGCCAGCTCACCACCGGAGTGGCCGCGGGAGACCCAGTTCTTC. It yields the protein CASSPPEWPRETQFF.

CDR3 sequence reads: CASSIAGTGRVGDTQYF. The CDR3 DNA reads TGTGCCAGCAGCATAGCCGGGACAGGGAGGGTAGGAGATACGCAGTATTTT. The chain recombines TRBV21-1 with TRBJ2-3; TRBD1, the table's D call, lacks a check against the DNA. TRBV21-1 is given as a pseudogene. This CDR3 has 17 amino acids.

This sequence joins TRBV24-1 and TRBJ1-2; D may be TRBD1 (6 bases). CDR1 and CDR2 from the germline V gene are KGHDR and SFDVKD. V was trimmed by 0 bases and J by 8 bases, leaving 18 bases between them. CDR3 length: 16 residues. The CDR3 sequence: CATSDLKPQGRRGYTF. DNA for the CDR3: TGTGCCACCAGTGATTTGAAGCCGCAGGGGCGACGGGGCTACACCTTC.

This clonotype was recorded at least ten times. V and J are TRBV7-2 and TRBJ2-7; 9 nucleotides agree with TRBD2. Trimming at V came to 1 base and at J to 3 bases, leaving 4 bases not matched to a gene. This CDR3 comprises 15 residues. Germline CDR1 and CDR2: SGHTA and FQGNSA. CDR3 nucleotide sequence: TGTGCCAGCAGCTTAGAAGCGGGGGGCTTCTACGAGCAGTACTTC. This codes for CASSLEAGGFYEQYF. The whole variable domain, filled in from reference TRBV7-2 and TRBJ2-7, reads GAGVSQSPSNKVTEKGKDVELRCDPISGHTALYWYRQSLGQGLEFLIYFQGNSAPDKSGLPSDRFSAERTGGSVSTLTIQRTQQEDSAVYLCASSLEAGGFYEQYFGPGTRLTVT.